This T cell receptor beta chain emerged from a study of T cell changes during pregnancy in multiple sclerosis. This CDR3 has 16 residues. Germline CDR1 KGHSH, CDR2 LQKENI. J was trimmed by 2 bases and V by 2 bases; bases with no gene match: 8. TCRdb keeps only in-frame clones here, not all; method: immunoSEQ multiplex PCR. Here the sample spans some 93,000 clones, approximately 92% being singletons. This receptor was identified in a female donor with multiple sclerosis, enrolled in a pregnancy study. The sample was peripheral blood, taken after pregnancy. The gene calls are TRBV18 and TRBJ2-5, with 7 bases lining up with TRBD2. The CDR3: CASSPNFLAEQETQYF. The DNA of the CDR3 is TGTGCCAGCTCACCAAACTTTCTAGCGGAACAAGAGACCCAGTACTTC.